Included here is one T cell receptor (beta chain) sequence, with context. Its antigen is unknown. These data are taken from a study of T cell repertoires in cytomegalovirus infection. TCRdb reprocessed the reads via MiXCR and lists one record per CDR3 protein. The sample holds around 750,000 distinct CDR3 sequences, about 33% seen once. The CDR3 extends over 17 amino acids. J was trimmed by 5 bases and V by 0 bases; bases with no gene match: 12. Germline CDR1 LGHNA, CDR2 YNFKEQ. The chain recombines TRBV4-2 with TRBJ1-1, with 7 positions matching TRBD1. This TCR was recovered from a human donor in good health (CMV status not recorded). Some clones in this sample may be carry-over from other donors' samples. The sequencing here drew on cultured CD8+ T cells from PBMCs, taken from culture after CMV antigen stimulation. Here the CDR3 reads CASSQEVTGEGRTEAFF. For the CDR3, the DNA is TGTGCCAGCAGCCAAGAGGTTACAGGGGAGGGGAGAACTGAAGCTTTCTTT.